This entry lists 10 T cell receptor beta chains sequenced from one sample in a study of TIL therapy for anti-PD-1-resistant metastatic lung cancer. Time point indicated: pre-treatment sample, taken before nivolumab and TIL therapy. Most excised metastases sampled were pleural nodules or supraclavicular lymph nodes. The immunoSEQ assay was v3. Using immunoSEQ multiplex PCR, the repertoire was profiled, and TCRdb retains in-frame clones only, with some absent. The sample has about 6,300 clones, roughly 67% seen once. The specimen was tumor tissue, collected at baseline. These TCRs come from a person between 30 and 80 years old with non-small cell lung cancer.

CDR3 region: CASSSRADSNQPQHF. The CDR3 coding sequence is TGTGCCAGCAGTTCCCGCGCGGATAGCAATCAGCCCCAGCATTTT. This rearrangement joins TRBV27 to TRBJ1-5; D is undetermined. V lost 4 bases and J lost 0, with 10 bases in between. Looked up from germline, CDR1 is MNHEY and CDR2 is SMNVEV (reference sequence). The CDR3 runs 15 residues.

V usage is TRBV7-9 and J usage is TRBJ2-2; D call uncertain. The CDR3 length is 17 residues. The V gene's germline CDR1 is SEHNR and CDR2 FQNEAQ (reference sequence). V was pared by 1 base and J by 5 bases, with 17 bases between. The chain's CDR3 is CASSLGYGFLQTGELFF. For the CDR3, the DNA is TGTGCCAGCAGCTTAGGTTACGGGTTTCTCCAAACCGGGGAGCTGTTTTTT.

The table lists this clone with a few counts. The genes are TRBV12-3 or TRBV12-4 and TRBJ1-4; 7 nucleotides line up with TRBD1. The CDR3 spans 13 residues. Trimming removed 5 bases from V and 7 bases from J; junction bases left unmatched: 4. The CDR3 DNA reads as TGTGCCAGCAGTCCAGGGGGGGTTGAAAAACTGTTTTTT. Its translation: CASSPGGVEKLFF.

This rearrangement joins TRBV27 to TRBJ2-3, with unresolved D. The germline V and J ends were trimmed by 4 bases and 2 bases, with 16 bases remaining between them. The CDR3 runs 16 residues. Looked up from germline, CDR1 is MNHEY and CDR2 is SMNVEV (reference sequence). The CDR3 loop reads CASSSVTRKYTDTQYF. In DNA, the CDR3 is TGTGCCAGCAGTTCCGTCACTCGGAAATACACAGATACGCAGTATTTT.

DNA for the CDR3: TGTGCCAGCTCACCCAACTGGGGGTCGCAAGAGACCCAGTACTTC. Amino acid sequence: CASSPNWGSQETQYF. The V gene is TRBV18, the J gene TRBJ2-5; tentatively, D is TRBD1 or TRBD2 (5 bases each). The CDR3 extends over 15 amino acids. Trimming took off 3 bases at V and 2 bases at J, with 13 bases between the two ends. The V gene's germline CDR1 is KGHSH and CDR2 LQKENI.

This clone has just one count. This chain links TRBV7-2 with TRBJ2-2, with 11 bases identical to TRBD1. The CDR3 totals 19 residues. V trimming: 2 bases; J trimming: 4 bases; junction bases outside the gene matches: 12. In germline, CDR1 is SGHTA, CDR2 FQGNSA. Written as DNA, the CDR3 is TGTGCCAGCAGCTTAACCCCCCCCGGACAGGGGGCGCGCACCGGGGAGCTGTTTTTT. Translation gives CASSLTPPGQGARTGELFF.

This chain connects TRBV29-1 to TRBJ2-2; possibly TRBD1 or TRBD2 for D (5 bases each). The V and J ends lost 7 bases and 3 bases respectively, with 15 bases between them. Germline loops: CDR1 SQVTM, CDR2 ANQGSEA. This CDR3 comprises 14 residues. CDR3 nucleotide sequence: TGCAGCGCCTCAGGGAGTATGTACACCGGGGAGCTGTTTTTT. Amino acid sequence: CSASGSMYTGELFF.

This clone was seen only once. The chain has TRBV29-1 and TRBJ1-5, with 8 bases lining up with TRBD1. Trimming cost V 6 bases and J 3 bases; bases outside gene matches: 7. The germline CDR1 and CDR2 sequences are SQVTM and ANQGSEA. There are 14 residues in the CDR3. The CDR3 is CSVAGDRTNQPQHF. CDR3 DNA: TGCAGCGTCGCTGGGGACAGGACCAATCAGCCCCAGCATTTT.

This chain joins TRBV6-1 and TRBJ2-7, with 8 nucleotides matching TRBD1. Per germline, CDR1 MNHNS and CDR2 SASEGT. The V and J ends lost 5 bases and 4 bases, in that order; junction bases with no gene match: 4. This CDR3 region has 13 residues. CDR3 nucleotides: TGTGCCAGCAGTCCGGACAGGGAGTACGAGCAGTACTTC. Its translation: CASSPDREYEQYF.

This clone is labeled hyperexpanded. The genes are TRBV10-1 and TRBJ2-1; either TRBD1 or TRBD2 may supply D (6 bases each). V lost 1 base to trimming and J lost 9 bases, with 16 bases between them. The germline V gene has CDR1 WNHNN and CDR2 SYGVQD (reference sequence). The length of the CDR3 is 15 residues. The CDR3 coding sequence is TGCGCCAGCAGTGAGTGGTGGGCAGGGGAGGTTGAGCAGTTCTTC. Amino acids: CASSEWWAGEVEQFF.